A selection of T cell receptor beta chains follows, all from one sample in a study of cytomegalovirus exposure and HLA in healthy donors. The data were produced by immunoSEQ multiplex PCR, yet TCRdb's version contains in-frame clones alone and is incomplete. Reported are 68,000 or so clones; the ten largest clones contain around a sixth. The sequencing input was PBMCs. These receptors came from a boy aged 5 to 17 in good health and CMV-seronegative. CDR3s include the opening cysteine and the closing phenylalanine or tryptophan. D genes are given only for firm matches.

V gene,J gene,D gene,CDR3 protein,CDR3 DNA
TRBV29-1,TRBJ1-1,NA,CSVEGRVETEAFF,TGCAGCGTTGAGGGCAGGGTAGAGACTGAAGCTTTCTTT
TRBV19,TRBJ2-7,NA,CASSTGSEQYF,TGTGCCAGTAGTACTGGGAGCGAGCAGTACTTC
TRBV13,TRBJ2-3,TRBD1,CACPDRGRTDTQYF,TGTGCCTGCCCAGACAGGGGACGCACAGATACGCAGTATTTT
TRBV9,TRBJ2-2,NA,CASSVALNLPTNTGELFF,TGTGCCAGCAGCGTAGCCCTCAATCTACCCACGAACACCGGGGAGCTGTTTTTT
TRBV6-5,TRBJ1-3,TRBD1,CASSFLDREPGNTIYF,TGTGCCAGCAGTTTCCTGGACAGGGAACCTGGAAACACCATATATTTT
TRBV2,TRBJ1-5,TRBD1,CASRQTGVQPQHF,TGTGCCAGCAGGCAGACAGGGGTCCAGCCCCAGCATTTT
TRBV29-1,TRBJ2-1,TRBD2,CSVEPVAGYNEQFF,TGCAGCGTTGAGCCAGTAGCGGGGTACAATGAGCAGTTCTTC
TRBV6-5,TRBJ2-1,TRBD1,CASSSGQVPFF,TGTGCCAGCAGCTCCGGACAGGTTCCGTTCTTC
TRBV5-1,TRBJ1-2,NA,CASSYPAGGDGYTF,TGCGCCAGCAGCTACCCCGCGGGAGGGGACGGCTACACCTTC
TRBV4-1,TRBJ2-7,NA,CASRIHVGQSSYEQYF,TGCGCCAGCAGGATACACGTCGGACAGAGCTCCTACGAGCAGTACTTC
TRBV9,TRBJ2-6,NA,CASSVDPSRGTNVLTF,TGTGCCAGCAGCGTAGACCCATCCAGGGGTACCAACGTCCTGACTTTC
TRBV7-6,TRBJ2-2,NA,CASSSLQLTSLGELFF,TGTGCCAGCAGCTCACTCCAACTAACGAGTCTTGGGGAGCTGTTTTTT
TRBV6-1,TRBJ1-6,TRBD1,CASSAQTGLTSPLHF,TGTGCCAGCAGTGCACAGACAGGGCTCACTTCACCCCTCCACTTT
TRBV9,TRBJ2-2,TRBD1,CASTLQGQGGTGELFF,TGTGCCAGCACCCTCCAGGGACAGGGCGGCACCGGGGAGCTGTTTTTT
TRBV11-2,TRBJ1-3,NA,CASSLDLEVFPGNTIYF,TGTGCCAGCAGCTTAGATCTAGAGGTTTTCCCTGGAAACACCATATATTTT
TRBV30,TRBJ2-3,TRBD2,CAWSREAGADTQYF,TGTGCCTGGAGTAGAGAGGCGGGGGCAGATACGCAGTATTTT
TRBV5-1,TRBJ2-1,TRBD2,CASSLGQRGSYNEQFF,TGCGCCAGCAGCTTGGGACAGCGGGGCTCCTACAATGAGCAGTTCTTC
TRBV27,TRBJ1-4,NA,CASSFIRSDTNEKLFF,TGTGCCAGCAGTTTTATTAGGAGTGATACTAATGAAAAACTGTTTTTT
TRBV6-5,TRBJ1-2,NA,CASSYRDKPFNYGYTF,TGTGCCAGCAGTTACCGGGACAAACCTTTTAACTATGGCTACACCTTC
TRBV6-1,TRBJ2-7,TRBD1,CASSADRDTYEQYF,TGTGCCAGCAGTGCGGACAGGGACACCTACGAGCAGTACTTC
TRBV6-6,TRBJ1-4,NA,CASSPAGALNEKLFF,TGTGCCAGCAGCCCTGCGGGGGCGCTTAATGAAAAACTGTTTTTT
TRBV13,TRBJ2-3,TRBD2,CASSSTGGAGGLSTDTQYF,TGTGCCAGCAGCTCAACCGGAGGAGCGGGAGGCCTGAGCACAGATACGCAGTATTTT
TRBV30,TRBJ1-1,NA,CAWKVWGRDTEAFF,TGTGCCTGGAAAGTTTGGGGGCGCGACACTGAAGCTTTCTTT
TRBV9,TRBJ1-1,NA,CASSVELDTEAFF,TGTGCCAGCAGCGTAGAACTCGACACTGAAGCTTTCTTT
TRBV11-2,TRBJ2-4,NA,CASSLGSGSPKNIQYF,TGTGCCAGCAGCTTAGGGAGCGGTAGCCCCAAAAACATTCAGTACTTC
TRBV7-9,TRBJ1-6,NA,CASSINSGGGGSPLHF,TGTGCCAGCAGCATAAATTCGGGGGGCGGAGGTTCACCCCTCCACTTT
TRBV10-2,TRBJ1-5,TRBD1,CASSTPGQGAQPQHF,TGCGCCAGCAGCACTCCGGGACAGGGCGCGCAGCCCCAGCATTTT
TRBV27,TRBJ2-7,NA,CASRVQYRSEQYF,TGTGCCAGCCGAGTTCAATATAGATCCGAGCAGTACTTC
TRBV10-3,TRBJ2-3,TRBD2,CAIINGTSGTEDTQYF,TGTGCCATCATCAACGGGACTAGCGGGACCGAAGATACGCAGTATTTT
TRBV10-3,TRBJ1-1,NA,CAITGNLNTEAFF,TGTGCCATTACAGGAAACCTCAACACTGAAGCTTTCTTT
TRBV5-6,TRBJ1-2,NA,CASSFGDPYGYTF,TGTGCCAGCAGCTTCGGGGATCCGTATGGCTACACCTTC
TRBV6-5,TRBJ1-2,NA,CASSYSSGLPYGYTF,TGTGCCAGCAGTTACTCGTCGGGACTCCCCTATGGCTACACCTTC
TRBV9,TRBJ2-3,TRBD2,CASSVVGGRTDTQYF,TGTGCCAGCAGCGTAGTGGGAGGGCGCACAGATACGCAGTATTTT
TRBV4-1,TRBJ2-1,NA,CASSQAGLAYNEQFF,TGCGCCAGCAGCCAAGCGGGACTTGCCTACAATGAGCAGTTCTTC
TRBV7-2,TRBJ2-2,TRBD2,CASSLDGWGEGNGELFF,TGTGCCAGCAGCCTAGACGGTTGGGGGGAGGGCAACGGGGAGCTGTTTTTT
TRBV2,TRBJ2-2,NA,CASRPGVTRTGELFF,TGTGCCAGCAGGCCCGGGGTCACGAGGACCGGGGAGCTGTTTTTT
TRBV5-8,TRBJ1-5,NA,CASPLGRDGINQPQHF,TGTGCCAGCCCCCTTGGGAGGGACGGAATAAATCAGCCCCAGCATTTT
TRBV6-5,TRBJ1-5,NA,CASCRGSSDQPQHF,TGTGCCAGCTGCCGCGGGAGTTCGGATCAGCCCCAGCATTTT
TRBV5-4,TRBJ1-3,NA,CASNFRNGNTIYF,TGTGCCAGCAACTTCCGTAATGGAAACACCATATATTTT
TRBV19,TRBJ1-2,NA,CASSIAGPGYTF,TGTGCCAGTAGTATAGCAGGGCCCGGCTACACCTTC
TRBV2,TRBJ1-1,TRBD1,CASRNRGETEAFF,TGTGCCAGCAGGAACAGGGGAGAGACTGAAGCTTTCTTT
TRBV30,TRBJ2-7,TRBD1,CAWSPRPGGNLGPYEQYF,TGTGCCTGGAGCCCACGCCCAGGGGGCAATCTTGGTCCGTACGAGCAGTACTTC
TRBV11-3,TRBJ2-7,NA,CASSTGVRPDHEQYF,TGTGCCAGCAGCACGGGGGTACGGCCCGACCACGAGCAGTACTTC
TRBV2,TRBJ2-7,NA,CATMRDGTYEQYF,TGTGCCACTATGCGGGACGGGACCTACGAGCAGTACTTC